Given below is one T cell receptor beta chain in context. Its antigen remains unknown. The read ends 3 residues shy of where the CDR3 ends; the end is completed using the germline J gene. Genomic DNA, averaging approximately 1,300 ng per sample, yielded TCR beta CDR3 via immunoSEQ. The assay was immunoSEQ multiplex PCR, and TCRdb's table has in-frame clones only and misses some. The sample data list 31,000 or so clones. The data were taken from a study of T cells in women clearing cervical HPV infection. On the study more broadly: Controls' single incident HPV16 infection cleared within 12 months without precancer. HLA type could not be excluded as a confounder. Study-level findings and limits: Repertoire richness, not evenness, was significantly elevated in CIN3+ cases versus controls.

The CDR3 is 14 residues long. V was trimmed by 7 bases and J by 3 bases, leaving 16 bases between them. Germline values: CDR1 MNHEY, CDR2 SVGEGT. This chain links TRBV6-2 or TRBV6-3 with TRBJ2-7; D perhaps matches TRBD1 (5 bases). This TCR was recovered from a woman aged 18-70 years with a cervical HPV16 infection that either progressed to CIN3+ or cleared (not recorded which). The sequenced sample was blood buffy coat. The sequenced part of the CDR3 DNA is TGTGCCAGCAAAGCAGACAGAAGATACTACGAG. Protein: CASKADRRYYE. The entire CDR3 reads CASKADRRYYEQYF.